These 14 T cell receptor beta chains were all obtained from the same sample, sequenced in a study of blood T cell repertoires in COVID-19. Produced via immunoSEQ multiplex PCR; TCRdb's table is partial and in-frame only. The data hold around 170,000 clones, with more than 85% observed a single time. The sequenced sample was PBMCs or T cells enriched from blood (not recorded which). These TCRs come from a woman between 50 and 59 years old who had recovered from COVID-19.

The DNA of the CDR3 is TGTGCCACCGGGACTAGTTTCTACAATGAGCAGTTCTTC. Encoded protein: CATGTSFYNEQFF. J is TRBJ2-1 and V is TRBV24-1; TRBD2 matches 8 bases. After removal of 9 bases from V and 3 bases from J, the junction contained 3 bases not matched to a gene. The germline V gene has CDR1 KGHDR and CDR2 SFDVKD. The CDR3 runs to 13 residues.

Turning to this clone: Other nucleotide sequences in the sample specify the same CDR3. The genes are TRBV25-1 and TRBJ2-1, with D unresolved. Germline CDR1 MGHDK, CDR2 SYGVNS. Trimming shortened V by 6 bases and J by 1 base, and 10 bases separated the two germline ends. CDR3 size: 14 residues. Written as DNA, the CDR3 is TGTGCCAGCAGCGCGCCACTTTCCTACAATGAGCAGTTCTTC. The encoded protein is CASSAPLSYNEQFF.

V is TRBV4-1 and J is TRBJ1-4, with a possible D match to TRBD1 (5 bases). The CDR3 consists of 16 residues. Germline loops: CDR1 MGHRA, CDR2 YSYEKL. With 0 bases removed from V and 7 bases from J, the gap between germline ends came to 15 bases. The CDR3 region has the DNA TGCGCCAGCAGCCAAGATTCGGGTTTCGGGGGTGAAAAACTGTTTTTT. Its translation is CASSQDSGFGGEKLFF.

This clone was detected a few times. A single base separates this from a much larger clone, so it may be a read error. The V call is TRBV28, the J call TRBJ2-1; TRBD2 matches 11 bases. There are 15 residues in the CDR3. The V and J ends lost 6 bases and 3 bases, in that order; junction bases with no gene match: 4. Germline V gene lookup returns CDR1 MDHEN and CDR2 SYDVKM. The CDR3 coding sequence is TGTGCCAGCAGCCCCGGGACTAGCGGCTACAATGAGCAGTTCTTC. Translated, it gives CASSPGTSGYNEQFF.

The rearrangement joins TRBV18 to TRBJ2-7; TRBD1 matches at 8 bases. The CDR3 totals 17 residues. CDR1 is KGHSH and CDR2 is LQKENI in the germline V gene. V lost 0 bases, J lost 2 bases, and 9 bases stayed unmatched. CDR3 amino acids: CASSPPRGQGAPYEQYF. The CDR3 nucleotides read TGTGCCAGCTCACCACCGAGGGGGCAGGGGGCCCCCTACGAGCAGTACTTC.

This clone occurred once. This rearrangement joins TRBV5-5 to TRBJ2-1, with D maybe TRBD2 (6 bases). CDR3 length: 16 residues. Looked up from germline, CDR1 is SGHKS and CDR2 is YYEKEE (reference sequence). The ends were cut back, 6 bases at V and 2 bases at J, with 18 bases in the middle. The CDR3 nucleotides are TGTGCCAGCAACGGTTTCTGGCGGGACCCCTACAATGAGCAGTTCTTC. This encodes CASNGFWRDPYNEQFF. Together with reference TRBV5-5 and TRBJ2-1, the CDR3 gives the full variable domain: DAGVTQSPTHLIKTRGQQVTLRCSPISGHKSVSWYQQVLGQGPQFIFQYYEKEERGRGNFPDRFSARQFPNYSSELNVNALLLGDSALYLCASNGFWRDPYNEQFFGPGTRLTVL.

The genes are TRBV11-3 and TRBJ2-2; TRBD2 aligns across 8 bases. This CDR3 region has 15 residues. The V and J ends lost 3 bases and 5 bases, in that order; junction bases with no gene match: 5. CDR1 and CDR2 from the germline V gene are SGHNT and YENEEA. Here the CDR3 reads CASSLSGSGTGELFF. The CDR3 DNA sequence: TGTGCCAGCAGCTTGAGCGGGAGTGGTACCGGGGAGCTGTTTTTT.

This chain links TRBV10-2 with TRBJ1-5, with D possibly TRBD1 on 6 matching bases. The length of the CDR3 is 16 residues. V was cut by 9 bases and J by 4 bases, with 22 bases left in between. Germline CDR1 is WSHSY and CDR2 is SAAADI. CDR3 region: CASQERGGRVNQPQHF. The DNA for the CDR3 is TGCGCCAGTCAAGAAAGGGGGGGGCGAGTAAATCAGCCCCAGCATTTT.

A few counts support this clone. The rearrangement uses TRBV19 and TRBJ2-7, with 9 nucleotides matching TRBD1. Germline assignment: CDR1 LNHDA and CDR2 SQIVND (reference sequence). This CDR3 has 14 amino acids. V shed 5 bases and J 3 bases; nucleotides not matched to a gene: 5. In nucleotides, the CDR3 is TGTGCCAGTAGTCGACAGGGGGGGGTCTACGAGCAGTACTTC. Encoded protein: CASSRQGGVYEQYF.

The rearrangement joins TRBV11-2 to TRBJ1-5, with D unclear. The V end lost 1 base, the J end lost 5 bases, and 12 bases lay between the germline ends. The CDR3 runs 15 residues. The germline CDR1 and CDR2 sequences are SGHAT and FQNNGV. The CDR3 loop reads CASSLARGRDQPQHF. CDR3 bases: TGTGCCAGCAGCTTAGCCCGAGGTAGAGATCAGCCCCAGCATTTT.

The rearrangement joins TRBV5-1 to TRBJ1-3; D is perhaps TRBD1 (5 bases). V was trimmed by 2 bases and J by 2 bases, leaving 8 bases between them. This CDR3 spans 14 amino acids. Looked up from germline, CDR1 is SGHRS and CDR2 is YFSETQ. The CDR3 nucleotides are TGCGCCAGCAGCTTTCAGGGCGCTGGAAACACCATATATTTT. Translated: CASSFQGAGNTIYF.

The chain couples TRBV7-6 to TRBJ2-3; a weak D match, TRBD2 (5 bases). The CDR3 runs 13 residues. V dropped 1 base and J dropped 6 bases, with 8 bases sitting between them. Germline V CDR1 and CDR2: SGHVS, FNYEAQ. The DNA of the CDR3 is TGTGCCAGCAGCTTAGTCCTAGCTGATACGCAGTATTTT. It yields the protein CASSLVLADTQYF.

This clone has a single count. The chain combines TRBV6-5 with TRBJ2-1; D is unresolved. The CDR3 is 12 amino acids. The V end was cut by 8 bases, the J end by 5 bases, with 10 bases between. Germline V CDR1 and CDR2: MNHEY, SVGAGI. CDR3 nucleotide sequence: TGTGCCAGCGGAGTTTGGGACAATGAGCAGTTCTTC. Protein sequence: CASGVWDNEQFF.

The rearrangement links TRBV15 to TRBJ1-1; D remains unclear. The V and J ends lost 1 base and 5 bases respectively, with 8 bases between them. Germline V gene sequence: CDR1 LNHNV, CDR2 YYDKDF (reference sequence). The CDR3 consists of 13 residues. CDR3 DNA: TGTGCCACCAGCAGAGGTGGCACGACTGAAGCTTTCTTT. Encoded protein: CATSRGGTTEAFF.